This passage covers 13 T cell receptor beta chains from one sample sequenced in a study of OX40 agonist ivuxolimab in advanced cancers. The table came from immunoSEQ multiplex PCR; TCRdb's copy has only in-frame clones and leaves some out. Here the sample spans tens of thousands of clones, roughly 80% being singletons. The starting material was CD4+ or CD8+ T cells sorted from blood, obtained in a trial of the OX40 agonist ivuxolimab. The receptor source for this set is an adult with an advanced solid tumor such as melanoma, head and neck, liver or kidney cancer.

The CDR3 loop reads CASSFMSGVFGYTF. The CDR3 DNA is TGCGCCAGCAGCTTCATGTCAGGGGTGTTTGGCTACACCTTC. This chain links TRBV5-1 with TRBJ1-2; TRBD1 is a possible D gene (6 bases). CDR1 and CDR2 from the germline V gene are SGHRS and YFSETQ. V was pared by 2 bases and J by 7 bases, with 15 bases between. CDR3 length equals 14 residues.

This clone was seen a single time. This rearrangement joins TRBV5-4 to TRBJ1-1, with D hard to call. V was cut by 3 bases and J by 5 bases, with 8 bases left in between. The CDR3 spans 12 residues. CDR1 and CDR2 from the germline V gene are SGHNT and YYREEE (reference sequence). CDR3 sequence reads: CASSSGFTEAFF. The CDR3 DNA is TGTGCCAGCAGCTCCGGTTTTACTGAAGCTTTCTTT.

The CDR3 coding sequence is TGTGCCAGCACCCCACCTGGGAGCTCCTACGAGCAGTACTTC. Protein: CASTPPGSSYEQYF. The chain recombines TRBV7-9 with TRBJ2-7; a weak D match, TRBD2 (5 bases). The germline gives CDR1 SEHNR, CDR2 FQNEAQ (reference sequence). Trimming pared 7 bases from V and 0 bases from J, leaving 13 bases between. This CDR3 spans 14 amino acids.

This chain uses TRBV11-3 with TRBJ2-3, with a weak D call TRBD2 (6 bases). In germline, CDR1 is SGHNT, CDR2 YENEEA. V gave up 4 bases and J gave up 4 bases, with 30 bases separating them. This CDR3 contains 20 residues. The DNA for the CDR3 is TGTGCCAGCAGCTCCGGCATCGAGGGAGGCACCACCGGAGCGGCAGATACGCAGTATTTT. It yields the protein CASSSGIEGGTTGAADTQYF. The whole variable domain, filled in from reference TRBV11-3 and TRBJ2-3, reads EAGVVQSPRYKIIEKKQPVAFWCNPISGHNTLYWYLQNLGQGPELLIRYENEEAVDDSQLPKDRFSAERLKGVDSTLKIQPAELGDSAVYLCASSSGIEGGTTGAADTQYFGPGTRLTVL.

The chain joins TRBV7-9 to TRBJ1-4, with TRBD1 as a possible D gene (5 bases). The germline V gene encodes CDR1 SEHNR and CDR2 FQNEAQ (reference sequence). V lost 3 bases and J 5 bases, leaving 13 bases between the germline ends. The CDR3 has 15 amino acids. The CDR3 region has the DNA TGTGCCAGCAGCTTCTGGTCCCGGGGGAATGAAAAACTGTTTTTT. This codes for CASSFWSRGNEKLFF. Based on the CDR3 plus reference TRBV7-9 and TRBJ1-4, the full variable domain is DTGVSQNPRHKITKRGQNVTFRCDPISEHNRLYWYRQTLGQGPEFLTYFQNEAQLEKSRLLSDRFSAERPKGSFSTLEIQRTEQGDSAMYLCASSFWSRGNEKLFFGSGTQLSVL.

J is TRBJ2-5 and V is TRBV2, with TRBD1 matching 7 bases. The germline V gene has CDR1 SNHLY and CDR2 FYNNEI. V shed 2 bases, J shed 0 bases, and the junction held 9 bases outside the gene matches. The CDR3 consists of 17 residues. CDR3 loop: CASSENLVQGNQETQYF. The DNA of the CDR3 is TGTGCCAGCAGTGAAAACTTGGTACAGGGGAACCAAGAGACCCAGTACTTC. Looking up the rest from reference TRBV2 and TRBJ2-5 gives the full variable domain: EPEVTQTPSHQVTQMGQEVILRCVPISNHLYFYWYRQILGQKVEFLVSFYNNEISEKSEIFDDQFSVERPDGSNFTLKIRSTKLEDSAMYFCASSENLVQGNQETQYFGPGTRLLVL.

Only one count was recorded for this clone. J is TRBJ2-3 and V is TRBV5-4, with TRBD2 as a possible D gene (6 bases). Germline loops: CDR1 SGHNT, CDR2 YYREEE (reference sequence). With 0 bases removed from V and 4 bases from J, the gap between germline ends came to 12 bases. This CDR3 is 15 amino acids long. The CDR3: CASSLAGVQADTQYF. The CDR3 DNA reads as TGTGCCAGCAGCTTGGCGGGAGTTCAAGCAGATACGCAGTATTTT.

J is TRBJ2-7 and V is TRBV5-6; 8 nucleotides agree with TRBD2. The CDR3 extends over 15 amino acids. Germline V gene lookup returns CDR1 SGHDT and CDR2 YYEEEE. With 1 base clipped from V and 5 bases from J, the junction kept 8 bases outside the gene matches. The CDR3 nucleotides read TGTGCCAGCAGCTTGCGGTTAGCGGGATCTAACGAGCAGTACTTC. It is translated as CASSLRLAGSNEQYF.

By proportion, this clone is medium-sized. CDR3: CASSLVGDRGFNQPQHF. In nucleotides, the CDR3 is TGTGCCAGCAGCTTAGTGGGGGACAGGGGCTTCAACCAGCCCCAGCATTTT. This chain uses TRBV7-8 with TRBJ1-5; 10 bases are a match to TRBD1. Germline V CDR1 and CDR2: SGHVS, FQNEAQ. V was clipped by 1 base and J by 7 bases; unmatched bases: 10. This CDR3 spans 17 amino acids.

The chain uses TRBV6-5 and TRBJ2-1; 8 bases match TRBD2. The V gene's germline CDR1 is MNHEY and CDR2 SVGAGI. The V gene end was trimmed by 6 bases and the J gene end by 8 bases; junction bases not matched to a gene: 6. The CDR3 covers 13 residues. The CDR3 loop is CASRKTSVYEQFF. The CDR3 DNA is TGTGCCAGCAGGAAGACTAGCGTCTATGAGCAGTTCTTC.

V and J are TRBV18 and TRBJ2-2, with TRBD2 matching 12 bases. V was pared by 5 bases and J by 3 bases, with 4 bases of the junction left unmatched. Germline V lookup: CDR1 KGHSH, CDR2 LQKENI. This CDR3 region has 16 residues. This chain's CDR3 is CASSTGLAGYTGELFF. The CDR3 bases are TGTGCCAGCTCAACCGGACTAGCGGGGTACACCGGGGAGCTGTTTTTT.

The table lists this clone with a count of one. The V call is TRBV9, the J call TRBJ2-1, with 7 bases lining up with TRBD2. Germline CDR1 is SGDLS and CDR2 is YYNGEE. The trim removed 6 bases at V and 10 bases at J, leaving 10 bases unmatched. The CDR3 spans 13 residues. CDR3 protein: CASNVGPAGEQFF. CDR3 nucleotides: TGTGCCAGCAACGTGGGACCAGCGGGGGAGCAGTTCTTC.

The chain is built from TRBV5-1 and TRBJ1-1, with a tentative D call TRBD1 (6 bases). This CDR3 spans 15 amino acids. CDR1 is SGHRS, CDR2 YFSETQ, per germline. V lost 4 bases and J lost 0, with 13 bases in between. The CDR3 coding sequence is TGCGCCAGCAGCCAACAAACAGGGATGAACACTGAAGCTTTCTTT. Its translation: CASSQQTGMNTEAFF.